Here is one T cell receptor (beta chain) with its context. Its cognate antigen is unknown. The data derive from a study of CD8 T cells in Susac syndrome. Study-wide findings and caveats: Regarding the TCR sequencing and HLA analysis, the study admitted that a relatively small number of individuals were involved.

TCR beta sequencing was performed on blood CD8+ and CD4+ T cells. With random hexamers, roughly 0.45 to 1 ug RNA was reverse transcribed. The immunoSEQ assay covered 54 Vbeta and 13 Jbeta segments for CDR3. Each CDR3 protein gets one entry after TCRdb re-called the immunoSEQ multiplex PCR reads with MiXCR. The table has roughly 200,000 distinct CDR3 sequences, approximately 93% seen once. The length of the CDR3 is 13 residues. J was trimmed by 7 bases and V by 4 bases; bases with no gene match: 2. The germline V gene has CDR1 SQVTM and CDR2 ANQGSEA. The sequenced material came from CD4+ T cells from PBMCs. The V gene is TRBV29-1, the J gene TRBJ1-6, with TRBD1 matching over 9 bases. The TCR comes from a human donor in good health. CDR3 nucleotides: TGCAGCGTTGGGGACAGGGTCAATTCACCCCTCCACTTT. It codes for CSVGDRVNSPLHF.